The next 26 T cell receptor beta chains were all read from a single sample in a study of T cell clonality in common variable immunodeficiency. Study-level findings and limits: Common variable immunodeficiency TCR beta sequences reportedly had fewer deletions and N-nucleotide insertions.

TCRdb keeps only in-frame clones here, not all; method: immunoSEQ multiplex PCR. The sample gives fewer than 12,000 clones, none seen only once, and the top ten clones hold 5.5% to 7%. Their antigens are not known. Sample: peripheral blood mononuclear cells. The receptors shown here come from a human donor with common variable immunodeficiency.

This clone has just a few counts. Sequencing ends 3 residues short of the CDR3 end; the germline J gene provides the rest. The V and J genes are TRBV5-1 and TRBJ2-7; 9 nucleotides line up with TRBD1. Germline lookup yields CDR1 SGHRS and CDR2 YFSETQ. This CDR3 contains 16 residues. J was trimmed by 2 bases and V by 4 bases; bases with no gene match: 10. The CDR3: CASSQGTGRTAYEQYF. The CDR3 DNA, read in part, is TGCGCCAGCAGCCAAGGGACAGGGAGGACGGCCTACGAG.

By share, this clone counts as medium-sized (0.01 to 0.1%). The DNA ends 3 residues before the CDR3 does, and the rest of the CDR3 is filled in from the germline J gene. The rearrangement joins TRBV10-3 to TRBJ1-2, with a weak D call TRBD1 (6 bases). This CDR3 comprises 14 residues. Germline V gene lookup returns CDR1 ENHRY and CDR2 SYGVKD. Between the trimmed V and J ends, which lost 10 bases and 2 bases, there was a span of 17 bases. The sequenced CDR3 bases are TGTGCCACGCGACAGGTTACGAGGAACTATGGC. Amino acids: CATRQVTRNYG. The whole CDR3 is CATRQVTRNYGYTF.

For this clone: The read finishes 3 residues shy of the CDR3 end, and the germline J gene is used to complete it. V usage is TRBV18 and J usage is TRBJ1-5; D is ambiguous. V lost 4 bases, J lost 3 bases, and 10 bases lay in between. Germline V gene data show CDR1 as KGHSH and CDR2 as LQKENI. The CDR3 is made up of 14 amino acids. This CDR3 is CASSRKQDNQPQHF. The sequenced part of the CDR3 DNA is TGTGCCAGCTCACGGAAGCAGGACAATCAGCCC.

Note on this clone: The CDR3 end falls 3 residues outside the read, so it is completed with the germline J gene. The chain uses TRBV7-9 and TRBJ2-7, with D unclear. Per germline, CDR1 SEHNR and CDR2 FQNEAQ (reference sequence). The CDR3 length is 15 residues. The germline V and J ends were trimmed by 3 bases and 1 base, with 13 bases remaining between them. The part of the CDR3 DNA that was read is TGTGCCAGCAGCTTCTTTGGCAGATCGTCCTACGAG. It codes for CASSFFGRSSYE. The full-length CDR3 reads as CASSFFGRSSYEQYF. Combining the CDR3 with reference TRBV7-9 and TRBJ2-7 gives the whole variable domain DTGVSQNPRHKITKRGQNVTFRCDPISEHNRLYWYRQTLGQGPEFLTYFQNEAQLEKSRLLSDRFSAERPKGSFSTLEIQRTEQGDSAMYLCASSFFGRSSYEQYFGPGTRLTVT.

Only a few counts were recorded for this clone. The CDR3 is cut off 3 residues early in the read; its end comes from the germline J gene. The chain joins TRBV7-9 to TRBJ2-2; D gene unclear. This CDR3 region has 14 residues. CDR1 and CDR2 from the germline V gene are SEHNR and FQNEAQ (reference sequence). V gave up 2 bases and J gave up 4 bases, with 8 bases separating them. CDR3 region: CASSLFELTGELFF. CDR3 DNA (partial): TGTGCCAGCAGCTTATTCGAACTCACCGGGGAG.

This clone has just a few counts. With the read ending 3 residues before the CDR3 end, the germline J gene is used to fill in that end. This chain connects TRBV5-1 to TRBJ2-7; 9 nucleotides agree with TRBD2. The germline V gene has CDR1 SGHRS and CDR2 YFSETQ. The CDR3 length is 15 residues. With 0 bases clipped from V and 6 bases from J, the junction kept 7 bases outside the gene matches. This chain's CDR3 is CASSLDRAGGGEQYF. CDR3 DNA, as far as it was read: TGCGCCAGCAGCTTGGATCGAGCGGGAGGAGGCGAG.

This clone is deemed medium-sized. The sequenced CDR3 bases are TGCAGCGATGGGACAGGACGCGCAGATACG. Translated, it gives CSDGTGRADT. The whole CDR3 region reads CSDGTGRADTQYF. The J gene is TRBJ2-3, the V gene TRBV29-1; 8 positions agree with TRBD1. The CDR3 end lies 3 residues beyond the end of the read and is filled in from the germline J gene. Germline trimming cut 7 bases from V and 4 bases from J; bases unmatched to any gene: 7. The V gene's germline CDR1 is SQVTM and CDR2 ANQGSEA. The CDR3 covers 13 residues.

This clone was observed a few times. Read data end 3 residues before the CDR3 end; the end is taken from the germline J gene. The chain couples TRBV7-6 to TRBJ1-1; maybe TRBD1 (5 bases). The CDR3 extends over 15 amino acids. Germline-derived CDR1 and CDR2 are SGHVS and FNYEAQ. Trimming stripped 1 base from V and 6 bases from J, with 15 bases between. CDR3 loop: CASSLGVQGSAEAFF. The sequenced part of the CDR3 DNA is TGTGCCAGCAGCTTAGGTGTTCAGGGTTCCGCTGAA.

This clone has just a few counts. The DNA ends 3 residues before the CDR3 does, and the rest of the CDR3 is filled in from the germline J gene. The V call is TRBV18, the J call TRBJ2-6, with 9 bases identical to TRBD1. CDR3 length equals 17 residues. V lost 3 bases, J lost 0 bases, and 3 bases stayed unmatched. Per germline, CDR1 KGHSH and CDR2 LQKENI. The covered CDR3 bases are TGTGCCAGCTCACCTGGGACAGGGAGCTCTGGGGCCAACGTC. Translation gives CASSPGTGSSGANV. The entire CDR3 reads CASSPGTGSSGANVLTF.

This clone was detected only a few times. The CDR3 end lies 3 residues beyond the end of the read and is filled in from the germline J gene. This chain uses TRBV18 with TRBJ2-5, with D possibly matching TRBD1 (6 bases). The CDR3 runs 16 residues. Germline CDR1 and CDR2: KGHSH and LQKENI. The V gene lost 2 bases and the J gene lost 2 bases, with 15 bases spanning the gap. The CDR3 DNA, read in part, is TGTGCCAGCTCACCAAGGTTGGCAAGGGGGCAAGAGACC. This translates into CASSPRLARGQET. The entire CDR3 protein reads CASSPRLARGQETQYF.

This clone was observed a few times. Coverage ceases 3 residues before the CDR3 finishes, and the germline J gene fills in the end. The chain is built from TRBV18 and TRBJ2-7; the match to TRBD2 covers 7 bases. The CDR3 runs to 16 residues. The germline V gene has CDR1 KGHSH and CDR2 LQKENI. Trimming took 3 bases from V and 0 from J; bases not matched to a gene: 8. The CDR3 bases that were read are TGTGCCAGCTCACCCCCCAGCGGGATAAGCTCCTACGAG. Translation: CASSPPSGISSYE. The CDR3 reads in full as CASSPPSGISSYEQYF.

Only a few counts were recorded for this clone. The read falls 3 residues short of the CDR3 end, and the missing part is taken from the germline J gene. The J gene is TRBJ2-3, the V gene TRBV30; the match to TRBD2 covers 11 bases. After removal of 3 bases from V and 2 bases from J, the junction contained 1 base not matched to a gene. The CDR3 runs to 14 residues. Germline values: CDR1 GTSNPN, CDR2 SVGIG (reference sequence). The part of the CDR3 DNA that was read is TGTGCCTGGAGACTAGCGGGAGACACAGATACG. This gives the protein CAWRLAGDTDT. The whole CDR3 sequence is CAWRLAGDTDTQYF.

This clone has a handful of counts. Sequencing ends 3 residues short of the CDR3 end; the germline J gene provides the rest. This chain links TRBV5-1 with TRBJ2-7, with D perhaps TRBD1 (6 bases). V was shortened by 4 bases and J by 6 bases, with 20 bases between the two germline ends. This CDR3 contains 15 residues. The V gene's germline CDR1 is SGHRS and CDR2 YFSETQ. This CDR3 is CASSLPQGPSFEQYF. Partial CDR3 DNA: TGCGCCAGCAGCCTACCACAGGGACCATCGTTCGAG.

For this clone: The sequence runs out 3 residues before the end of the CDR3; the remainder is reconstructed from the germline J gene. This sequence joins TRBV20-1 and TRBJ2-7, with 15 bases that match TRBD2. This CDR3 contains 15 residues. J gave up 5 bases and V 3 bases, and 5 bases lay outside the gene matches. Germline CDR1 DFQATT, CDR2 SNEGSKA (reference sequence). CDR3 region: CSASLGTSGRNEQYF. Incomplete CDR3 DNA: TGCAGTGCTAGCCTAGGGACTAGCGGGAGGAACGAG.

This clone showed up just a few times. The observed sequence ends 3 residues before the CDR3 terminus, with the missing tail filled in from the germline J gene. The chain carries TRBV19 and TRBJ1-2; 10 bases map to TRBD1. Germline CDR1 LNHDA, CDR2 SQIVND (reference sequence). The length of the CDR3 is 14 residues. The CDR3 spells CASSIPGQGKGYTF. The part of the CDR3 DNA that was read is TGTGCCAGTAGTATTCCGGGACAGGGGAAAGGC.

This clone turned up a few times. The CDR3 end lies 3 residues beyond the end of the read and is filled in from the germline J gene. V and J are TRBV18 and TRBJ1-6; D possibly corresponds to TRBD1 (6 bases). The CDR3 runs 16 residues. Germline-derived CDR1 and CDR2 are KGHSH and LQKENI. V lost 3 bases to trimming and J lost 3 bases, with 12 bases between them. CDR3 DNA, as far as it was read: TGTGCCAGCTCACCCAACCCGGACAGCTATAATTCACCC. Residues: CASSPNPDSYNSP. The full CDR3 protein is CASSPNPDSYNSPLHF.

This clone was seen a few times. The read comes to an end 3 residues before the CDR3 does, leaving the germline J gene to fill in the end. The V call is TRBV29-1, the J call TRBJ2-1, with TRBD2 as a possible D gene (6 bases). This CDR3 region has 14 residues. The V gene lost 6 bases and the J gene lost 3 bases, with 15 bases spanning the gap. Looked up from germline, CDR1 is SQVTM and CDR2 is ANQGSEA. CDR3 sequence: CSVGLAFDYNEQFF. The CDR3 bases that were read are TGCAGCGTGGGGCTAGCGTTCGACTACAATGAG.

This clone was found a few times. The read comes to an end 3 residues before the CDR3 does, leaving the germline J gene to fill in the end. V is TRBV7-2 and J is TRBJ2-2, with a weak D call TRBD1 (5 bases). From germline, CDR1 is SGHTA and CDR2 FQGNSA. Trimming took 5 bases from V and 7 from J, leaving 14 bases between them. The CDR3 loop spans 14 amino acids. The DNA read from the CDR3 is TGTGCCAGCAGCCGGAACGACAGACTCGGGGAG. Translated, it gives CASSRNDRLGE. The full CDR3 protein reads CASSRNDRLGELFF.

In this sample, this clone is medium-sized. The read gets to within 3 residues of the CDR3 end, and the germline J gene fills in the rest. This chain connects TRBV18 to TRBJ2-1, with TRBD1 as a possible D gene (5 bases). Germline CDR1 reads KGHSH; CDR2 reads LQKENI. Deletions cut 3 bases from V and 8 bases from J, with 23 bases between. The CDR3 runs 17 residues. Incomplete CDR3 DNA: TGTGCCAGCTCACCCGTCCTGCATCAGGGAAGTATGGATGAG. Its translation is CASSPVLHQGSMDE. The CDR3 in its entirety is CASSPVLHQGSMDEQFF.

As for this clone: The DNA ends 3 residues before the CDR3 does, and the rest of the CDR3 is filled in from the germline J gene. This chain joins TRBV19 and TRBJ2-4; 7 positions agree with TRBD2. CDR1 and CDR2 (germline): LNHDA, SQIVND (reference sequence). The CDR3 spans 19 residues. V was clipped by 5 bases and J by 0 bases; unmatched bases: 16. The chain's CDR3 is CASSDPFGLAGEAKNIQYF. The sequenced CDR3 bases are TGTGCCAGTAGTGACCCGTTCGGGCTTGCGGGAGAAGCCAAAAACATT.

CDR3 DNA (partial): TGTGCCAGCAGCTCCATGACAGGGAGGAACACTGAA. Translation gives CASSSMTGRNTE. The entire CDR3 sequence reads CASSSMTGRNTEAFF. The J gene is TRBJ1-1, the V gene TRBV7-9, with TRBD1 identical over 7 bases. Sequencing ends 3 residues short of the CDR3 end; the germline J gene provides the rest. CDR1 SEHNR and CDR2 FQNEAQ come from the germline V gene (reference sequence). Germline trimming cut 4 bases from V and 1 base from J; bases unmatched to any gene: 6. The CDR3 has 15 amino acids.

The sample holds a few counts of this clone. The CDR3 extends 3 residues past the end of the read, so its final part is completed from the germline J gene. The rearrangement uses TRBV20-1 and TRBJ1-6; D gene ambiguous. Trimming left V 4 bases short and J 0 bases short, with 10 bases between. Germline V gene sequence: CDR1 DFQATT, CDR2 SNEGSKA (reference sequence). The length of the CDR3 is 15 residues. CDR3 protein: CSAIQDSSYNSPLHF. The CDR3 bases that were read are TGCAGTGCTATTCAGGATAGCTCCTATAATTCACCC.

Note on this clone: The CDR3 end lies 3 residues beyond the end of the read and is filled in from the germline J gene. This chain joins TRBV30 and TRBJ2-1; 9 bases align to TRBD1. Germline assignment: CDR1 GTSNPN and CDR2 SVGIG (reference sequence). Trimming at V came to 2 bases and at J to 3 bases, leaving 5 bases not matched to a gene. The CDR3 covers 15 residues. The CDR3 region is CAWSMGQGDYNEQFF. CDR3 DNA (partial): TGTGCCTGGAGTATGGGACAGGGCGACTACAATGAG.

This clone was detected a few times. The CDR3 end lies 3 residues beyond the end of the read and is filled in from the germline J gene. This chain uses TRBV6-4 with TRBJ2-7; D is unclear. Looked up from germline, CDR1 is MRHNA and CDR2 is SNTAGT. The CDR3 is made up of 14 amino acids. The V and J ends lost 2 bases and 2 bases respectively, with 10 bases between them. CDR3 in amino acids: CASSDHQATYEQYF. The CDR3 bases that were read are TGTGCCAGCAGTGACCATCAGGCGACCTACGAG.

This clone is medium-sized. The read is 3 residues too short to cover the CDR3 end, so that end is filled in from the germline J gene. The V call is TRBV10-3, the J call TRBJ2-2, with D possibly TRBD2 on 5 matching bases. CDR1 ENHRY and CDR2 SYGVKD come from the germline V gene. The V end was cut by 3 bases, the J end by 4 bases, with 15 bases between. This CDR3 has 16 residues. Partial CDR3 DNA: TGTGCCATCAGTGATGCTAGCCAAAGCGTCACCGGGGAG. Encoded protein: CAISDASQSVTGE. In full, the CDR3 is CAISDASQSVTGELFF.

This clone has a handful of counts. The CDR3 here is CASSLTGGATDTQYF. Partial CDR3 DNA: TGTGCCAGCAGCTTAACGGGGGGAGCCACAGATACG. The chain couples TRBV7-2 to TRBJ2-3, with 7 bases identical to TRBD2. Sequencing ends 3 residues short of the CDR3 end; the germline J gene provides the rest. The CDR3 runs to 15 residues. Unmatched junction bases numbered 4, after V lost 2 bases and J lost 2 bases. Germline loops: CDR1 SGHTA, CDR2 FQGNSA.